Reported below is one T cell receptor (beta chain). The antigen remains undetermined. Sample barcodes and UMIs were carried by the TCR alpha and TCR beta cDNA libraries that 5'RACE generated with constant-segment primers. MiXCR was run by TCRdb on the 5' RACE reads, yielding one entry per CDR3 protein. The sample shows roughly 240,000 distinct CDR3 sequences, 15% of them seen only once. The germline V gene has CDR1 MNHEY and CDR2 SVGEGT. Trimming shortened V by 5 bases and J by 4 bases, and 15 bases separated the two germline ends. This CDR3 has 14 residues. This sample stems from a study of T-cell memory formation after mild COVID-19. The study, taken as a whole, reports: A second wave expanding day 15 to 37 was CD4+-biased; contracting clones were balanced. Mainly in CM and EM were contracting CD4+ clones; CD8+ were in EMRA.

The sequencing input was PBMCs or a T cell subset sorted from them (not recorded which). The genes are TRBV6-2 or TRBV6-3 and TRBJ2-7; tentatively, D is TRBD1 or TRBD2 (5 bases each). The clonotype originates from an adult woman who had mild COVID-19 (a few samples of this study predate the infection). Cell type and time point are not known. The CDR3 spells CASSTGTTTYEQYF. The CDR3 DNA follows: TGTGCCAGCAGTACCGGGACGACAACATACGAGCAGTACTTC.